The 8 T cell receptor beta chains below were found in one sample sequenced in a study of cytomegalovirus exposure and HLA in healthy donors. The repertoire was sequenced with immunoSEQ multiplex PCR; TCRdb's copy has only in-frame clones and lacks some. The sample gives a few hundred thousand clones, 86% of which show up once; over 0.75% is in the top ten. The source material was PBMCs. The receptors shown here come from a woman aged 18-29 years in good health and CMV-seronegative.

V gene TRBV19 combines with J gene TRBJ1-1, with D possibly matching TRBD1 (5 bases). V dropped 5 bases and J dropped 1 base, with 8 bases sitting between them. Germline CDR1 is LNHDA and CDR2 is SQIVND (reference sequence). The length of the CDR3 is 13 residues. This chain's CDR3 is CASSYDRNTEAFF. DNA for the CDR3: TGTGCCAGTAGTTATGACAGGAACACTGAAGCTTTCTTT.

The rearrangement uses TRBV15 and TRBJ1-3, with D unclear. This CDR3 comprises 13 residues. The germline V gene encodes CDR1 LNHNV and CDR2 YYDKDF (reference sequence). Trimming stripped 0 bases from V and 4 bases from J, with 4 bases between. Here the CDR3 DNA reads TGTGCCACCAGCAGAGATCTAGGAAACACCATATATTTT. This codes for CATSRDLGNTIYF. Using reference TRBV15 and TRBJ1-3 for the parts outside the CDR3, the full variable domain is DAMVIQNPRYQVTQFGKPVTLSCSQTLNHNVMYWYQQKSSQAPKLLFHYYDKDFNNEADTPDNFQSRRPNTSFCFLDIRSPGLGDTAMYLCATSRDLGNTIYFGEGSWLTVV.

The genes are TRBV14 and TRBJ2-7; 9 bases align to TRBD1. CDR1 SGHDN and CDR2 FVKESK come from the germline V gene. V lost 1 base to trimming and J lost 6 bases; unmatched junction nucleotides: 10. The CDR3 extends over 16 amino acids. Here the CDR3 DNA reads TGTGCCAGCAGCCAAGGGACAGGGGCAACATCCCTCGAGCAGTACTTC. It is translated as CASSQGTGATSLEQYF.

This clone was seen only a few times. The chain has TRBV7-9 and TRBJ2-1; D is ambiguous. V was trimmed by 9 bases and J by 8 bases, leaving 14 bases between them. The CDR3 is made up of 12 amino acids. CDR1 and CDR2 from the germline V gene are SEHNR and FQNEAQ (reference sequence). This chain's CDR3 is CASTHRIDEQFF. CDR3 nucleotides: TGTGCCAGTACACACCGTATCGATGAGCAGTTCTTC.

This chain connects TRBV6-5 to TRBJ1-1; 9 bases align to TRBD1. The CDR3 is 15 residues long. V shed 4 bases and J 1 base; nucleotides not matched to a gene: 4. Germline CDR1 reads MNHEY; CDR2 reads SVGAGI. The CDR3 region is CASSSYRGQNTEAFF. The CDR3 nucleotides read TGTGCCAGCAGTTCATACAGGGGGCAGAACACTGAAGCTTTCTTT.

The chain employs TRBV18 and TRBJ2-7; 11 nucleotides line up with TRBD2. J lost 2 bases, V lost 2 bases, and 2 bases had no gene match. Germline lookup yields CDR1 KGHSH and CDR2 LQKENI. The CDR3 spans 15 residues. CDR3 coding DNA: TGTGCCAGCTCACCATCTAGCGGGAGGCCCTACGAGCAGTACTTC. Encoded protein: CASSPSSGRPYEQYF.

This chain links TRBV19 with TRBJ1-4; D is unclear. Germline V gives CDR1 LNHDA, CDR2 SQIVND (reference sequence). The CDR3 consists of 15 residues. Trimming removed 4 bases at V and 2 bases at J, with 11 bases between. This CDR3 reads CASSRHRVTNEKLFF. The CDR3 bases are TGTGCCAGTAGTAGACACAGAGTCACTAATGAAAAACTGTTTTTT.

The chain uses TRBV30 and TRBJ1-1; no clear D. This CDR3 contains 11 residues. The ends were cut back, 2 bases at V and 7 bases at J, with 8 bases in the middle. Germline-derived CDR1 and CDR2 are GTSNPN and SVGIG (reference sequence). The CDR3 reads CAWSITVEAFF. CDR3 sequence (DNA): TGTGCCTGGAGTATTACAGTTGAAGCTTTCTTT.